This T cell receptor (beta chain) was recovered during a study of cytomegalovirus exposure and HLA in healthy donors. PCR primers comprised 60 Vbeta and 13 Jbeta primers. This table comes from immunoSEQ multiplex PCR, and its TCRdb copy is limited to in-frame clones, with some not included. Of about 98,000 clones listed, about three quarters are singletons. The origin of this receptor is a man aged 60-69 years in good health and CMV-seropositive. Material: PBMCs.

In nucleotides, the CDR3 is TGTGCCAGCAGCGCTAGCGGATCGAACACCGGGGAGCTGTTTTTT. This gives the protein CASSASGSNTGELFF. This sequence joins TRBV9 and TRBJ2-2; 7 positions match TRBD2. Germline values: CDR1 SGDLS, CDR2 YYNGEE. This CDR3 comprises 15 residues. V lost 3 bases, J lost 0 bases, and 2 bases stayed unmatched.